This TCR beta chain appears in the sequencing data of a study of shared clonotypes between healthy human individuals. Across the study: Per-donor plates numbered three CD4 naive, three CD4 memory, two CD8 naive and one CD8 memory.

Germline loops: CDR1 SNHLY, CDR2 FYNNEI. Trimming stripped 7 bases from V and 2 bases from J, with 17 bases between. The CDR3 contains 15 residues. Only CD45RO-negative cells positively selected for CCR7 counted as naive CD8 cells, so terminally differentiated effector memory CD45RA+ cells were excluded. Deep was the level used in running the assay. Clones were sequenced by immunoSEQ multiplex PCR, and TCRdb holds only the in-frame ones, with some missing. Among about 2.1 million clones, just under 95% were seen once, and the ten largest hold 1.5% to 2%. The source of this sequence is a man aged 18 to 29 in good health. Some clones in this sample may be carry-over from other donors' samples. Sequenced sample: naive CD8+ T cells from PBMCs. V and J are TRBV2 and TRBJ1-2; no clear D. CDR3 region: CASTHVGGSNYGYTF. CDR3 in DNA: TGTGCCAGCACCCATGTGGGAGGGTCGAACTATGGCTACACCTTC.